This T cell receptor (beta chain) was identified during a study of blood T cell repertoires in COVID-19. The wider study: Acute and convalescent COVID-19 specimens originated in the United States, Italy and Spain.

V was cut by 5 bases and J by 2 bases, with 10 bases left in between. Germline V gene sequence: CDR1 SEHNR, CDR2 FQNEAQ (reference sequence). The CDR3 length is 15 residues. Produced via immunoSEQ multiplex PCR; TCRdb's table is partial and in-frame only. This table holds 140,000 to 150,000 clones, around nine tenths found once. The TCR originated in a human donor in a cohort sampled during active COVID-19. Sequencing used peripheral blood. The chain carries TRBV7-9 and TRBJ1-6; tentative D call: TRBD1 (6 bases). Here the CDR3 reads CASSPDRTYNSPLHF. DNA for the CDR3: TGTGCCAGCAGCCCGGACAGAACCTATAATTCACCCCTCCACTTT.